This TCR beta chain was profiled in a study of T cell clonality in common variable immunodeficiency (dated by TCRdb to the mid-2010s). This clone was counted many times. The antigen this receptor binds is unknown. The read ends 3 residues before the CDR3 terminus; that terminus is restored from the germline J gene. The CDR3 holds 14 amino acids from the cysteine to the phenylalanine. Of the CDR3's DNA, 33 bases were read; they are in frame from base 1. The germline V gene (reference sequence) specifies LNHDA as CDR1 and SQIVND as CDR2. Cut back by 6 bases and 0 bases, the V and J ends lie 8 bases apart. For sequencing input, CVID and control samples contributed equivalent amounts of genomic DNA. For every sample, a 60 bp segment covering the rearranged TCRbeta CDR3 region was amplified and then sequenced. The immunoSEQ assay, a bias-corrected multiplex PCR combined with high-throughput sequencing, was used for TCRbeta amplification. Per the original workflow: Each unique nucleotide sequence was treated as a clone and annotated with V, D and J genes, copy number and frequency. Sequences were labeled productive if in frame, and non-productive if out of frame or containing stop codons. As previously described, clonality was calculated on the basis of Shannon's entropy. The predicted amino acid sequences of productive clones were used to derive mean CDR3 Kyte-Doolittle hydropathy. Using the R hclust function, scaled V gene usage was clustered hierarchically with Manhattan distance and complete linkage. Sharing of clones by CDR3 amino acid sequence was evaluated by resampling 12 repertoires per group over 100 rounds. Repertoires were searched for approximately 70 published EBV-specific and approximately 240 published CMV-specific TCRbeta sequences. After two CVID samples that produced fewer than 10,000 sequences were dropped from the analysis, 35 to 45 CVID repertoires remained. TCRdb re-hosts the immuneACCESS table, in-frame sequences only. Its copies lack some clones; in the studies checked, an unresolved V gene accounts for under half of them, and the cause for the rest is not known. Clone size and the V and J calls come from that table; the DNA yielded D and trimming. The sample features 25,000 to 40,000 clones, and none is a singleton. 3.8% of the sample is in the top ten clones.

Predominantly Caucasian heritage was noted among both the CVID patients and the healthy controls. From each donor, 5 to 8 ml of heparinized peripheral whole blood was collected. Genomic DNA from adults with common variable immune deficiency (CVID) and from healthy adult controls was used to sequence TCRbeta CDR3 repertoires. There were approximately 22 healthy adult volunteers in the control group (around twelve female and some ten male), ranging in age from about 23 to 75 years, with a mean age of about 36. Diluted blood was density-centrifuged over Hypaque 1077 or Ficoll-Paque to isolate peripheral blood mononuclear cells. Unsorted mononuclear cells served as the source of genomic DNA, which was extracted either by Qiagen column purification or by a centrifugation-based method. Here is what the overall study found, with its caveats: Differences among patients in the CVID cohort limited the correlations between repertoire features and clinical complications. The authors noted that sequencing repertoires of T cell subpopulations would be needed to clarify what caused the increased clonality in CVID. Fewer deletions and N-nucleotide insertions were reportedly observed in CVID TCRbeta sequences, and highly modified clones with 13 or more V deletions were reportedly absent from CVID TCRbeta sequences. TCRbeta clonality was higher in CVID subjects than in healthy controls (t-test p = 0.018), and the increase was most characteristic of about a third of subjects. Fewer TCRbeta clones were shared among CVID subjects than among healthy controls (p < 0.0001). Although equal DNA input was used, an average of roughly 80,000 unique sequences per sample was obtained for controls, compared with approximately 30,000 for CVID samples.

The material sequenced was peripheral blood mononuclear cells. Here the chain combines TRBV19 and TRBJ1-4; the D gene remains uncertain. The sequence came from a person aged 18 to 70 in good health. CDR3 region: CASRIGATNEKLFF. The CDR3 bases that were read are TGTGCCAGTAGGATCGGTGCAACTAATGAAAAA.